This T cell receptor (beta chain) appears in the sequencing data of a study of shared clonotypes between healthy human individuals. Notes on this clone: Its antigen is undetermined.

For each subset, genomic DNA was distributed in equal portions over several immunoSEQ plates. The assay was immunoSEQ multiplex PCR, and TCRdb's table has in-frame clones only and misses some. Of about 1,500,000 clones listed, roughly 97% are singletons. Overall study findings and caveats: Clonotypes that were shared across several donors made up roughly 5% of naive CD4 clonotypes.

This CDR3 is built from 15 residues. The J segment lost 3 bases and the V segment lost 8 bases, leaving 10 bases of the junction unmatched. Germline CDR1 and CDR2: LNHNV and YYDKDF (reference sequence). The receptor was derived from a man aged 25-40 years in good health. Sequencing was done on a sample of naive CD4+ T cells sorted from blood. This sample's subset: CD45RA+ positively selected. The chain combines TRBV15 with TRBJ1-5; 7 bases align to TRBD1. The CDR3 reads CATRGVGGPNQPQHF. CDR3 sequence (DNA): TGTGCCACCCGAGGCGTAGGGGGCCCCAATCAGCCCCAGCATTTT.